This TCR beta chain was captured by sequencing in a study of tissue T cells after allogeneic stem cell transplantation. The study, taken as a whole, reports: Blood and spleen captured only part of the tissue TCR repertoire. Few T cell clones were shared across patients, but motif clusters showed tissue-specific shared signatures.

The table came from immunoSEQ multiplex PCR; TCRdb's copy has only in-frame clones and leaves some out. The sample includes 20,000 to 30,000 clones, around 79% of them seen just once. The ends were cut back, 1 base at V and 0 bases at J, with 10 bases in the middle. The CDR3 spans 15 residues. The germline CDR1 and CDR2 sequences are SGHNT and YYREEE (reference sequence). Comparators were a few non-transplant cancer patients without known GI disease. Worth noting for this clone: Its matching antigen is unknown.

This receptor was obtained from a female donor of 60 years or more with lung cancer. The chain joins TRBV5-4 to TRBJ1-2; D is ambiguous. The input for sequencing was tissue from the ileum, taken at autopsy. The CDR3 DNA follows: TGTGCCAGCAGCTTGAGTAGGATCACTAACTATGGCTACACCTTC. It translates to CASSLSRITNYGYTF.